The rows below give T cell receptor beta chains drawn from one sample of a study of OX40 agonist ivuxolimab in advanced cancers. Clones were sequenced by immunoSEQ multiplex PCR, and TCRdb holds only the in-frame ones, with some missing. The sample lists more than 80,000 clones; around 94% were seen once. Sequenced here: CD4+ or CD8+ T cells sorted from blood, sampled in a trial of the OX40 agonist ivuxolimab. The receptor source for this set is an adult with an advanced solid tumor such as melanoma, head and neck, liver or kidney cancer. CDR3s include the opening cysteine and the closing phenylalanine or tryptophan. The D gene is left open where the match is weak. Rows may omit the clone size; those that give it use once, few, many or a size class.

d_call	clone_size	v_call	j_call	cdr3_nt	cdr3_aa
NA	once	TRBV6-5	TRBJ1-1	TGTGCCAGCGAGAGGGTGATGAACACTGAAGCTTTCTTT	CASERVMNTEAFF
NA	NA	TRBV6-5	TRBJ1-5	TGTGCCAGCAGTTACTCGGAGGGCAGCAATCAGCCCCAGCATTTT	CASSYSEGSNQPQHF
NA	NA	TRBV20-1	TRBJ2-3	TGCAGTGCTAGCCCTCTGGATACGCAGTATTTT	CSASPLDTQYF
NA	NA	TRBV2	TRBJ2-7	TGTGCCAGCAGTGGGCCAATTTGGTACGAGCAGTACTTC	CASSGPIWYEQYF
NA	NA	TRBV2	TRBJ1-1	TGTGCCAGCAAGGGGTCGGGGATGAACACTGAAGCTTTCTTT	CASKGSGMNTEAFF
NA	NA	TRBV15	TRBJ2-1	TGTGCCACCAGCAGAGAGGACAGCTCCTACAATGAGCAGTTCTTC	CATSREDSSYNEQFF
NA	NA	TRBV7-6	TRBJ2-7	TGTGCCAGCAGCTCGGGCCCGGGGTCCTACGAGCAGTACTTC	CASSSGPGSYEQYF
TRBD1	few	TRBV11-2	TRBJ2-5	TGTGCCAGCAGCCCTAGAGGACAGGGAGGAGAGACCCAGTACTTC	CASSPRGQGGETQYF
NA	NA	TRBV27	TRBJ1-5	TGTGCCAGCAGCCCCAGGGATAGCAATCAGCCCCAGCATTTT	CASSPRDSNQPQHF
NA	NA	TRBV2	TRBJ1-1	TGTGCCAGCAGTGAAGATATCAGTGAAGCTTTCTTT	CASSEDISEAFF
NA	NA	TRBV7-9	TRBJ1-2	TGTGCCAGCAGCCCCCCAGGGGTGGAGGGGCACTATGGCTACACCTTC	CASSPPGVEGHYGYTF
NA	NA	TRBV5-8	TRBJ2-2	TGTGCCAGCAGCTTGAAAGATGAGGCTTCGAACACCGGGGAGCTGTTTTTT	CASSLKDEASNTGELFF